The present TCR beta chain was sequenced within a study of T cell clones after liver transplantation. Whole-study context: Three of the eight recipients were HCV-positive; the rest had non-autoimmune, non-viral transplant indications.

Findings and caveats of the study: Compared with third party-reactive sequences, donor-reactive ones declined more, independent of withdrawal success.

The trim removed 1 base at V and 4 bases at J, leaving 4 bases unmatched. CDR1 is LGHNA, CDR2 YNFKEQ, per germline. This CDR3 is built from 16 residues. Turning to this clone: Its target is unknown.

Profiling relied on immunoSEQ multiplex PCR, and the TCRdb table lists in-frame clones only, not all of them. The top ten clones hold approximately 0.96% of a sample with approximately 71,000 clones, about 92% of them seen once. The sequence was obtained from a human patient who received a liver transplant. Some T cells may arise from the graft donor. The rearrangement links TRBV4-2 to TRBJ1-3, with TRBD1 identical over 10 bases. Material: CD4+ T cells from blood, obtained less than 27 months after liver transplant. The DNA for the CDR3 is TGTGCCAGCAGCCAAGGTGGGACAGGGGCAGGAAACACCATATATTTT. Translation gives CASSQGGTGAGNTIYF.